The clone carrying this T cell receptor (beta chain) was seen a few times. Its target is not known. The library targeted TCRbeta and was prepared with unique molecular identifiers. TCRdb redid the calling of the PCR reads with MiXCR, one entry per CDR3 protein. This table holds about a million distinct CDR3 sequences, about 31% found once. Trimming left V 3 bases short and J 7 bases short, with 13 bases between. Germline V CDR1 and CDR2: DFQATT, SNEGSKA (reference sequence). The CDR3 consists of 13 residues. This sample stems from a study of T-cell reconstitution after alpha-beta-depleted transplantation in children. Study conclusions and caveats: About two months after transplant, alpha-beta T cells reportedly came from several hundred expanded graft clones. T-cell counts and diversity at one year following transplant were attributed mainly to newly produced T cells.

The gene calls are TRBV20-1 and TRBJ2-1; D possibly uses TRBD1 or TRBD2 (5 bases each). The sequenced sample was PBMCs, mostly from graft donor cells, obtained 360 days after TCRalphabeta/CD19-depleted stem cell transplant. The TCR sequence derives from a boy under two years old who had a stem cell transplant for SCID, so the T cells may come from the graft donor. The CDR3 region is CSASPGPLNEQFF. The CDR3 region has the DNA TGCAGTGCTAGCCCGGGACCCTTAAATGAGCAGTTCTTC.